The subject of this entry is one T cell receptor (beta chain). What it binds is not known. The data belong to a study of T cell responses to AZD1222 COVID-19 vaccine. This table comes from immunoSEQ multiplex PCR, and its TCRdb copy is limited to in-frame clones, with some not included. The table includes 150,000 or so clones, about 92% detected once. Overall study findings and caveats: The donor cohort was predominantly white British with a female majority, and clonal diversity may have been underestimated. CD4 TCRs linked to vaccination spanned spike, dominating at 160-218 and 743-854. The breadth and depth of Spike-specific TCRs increased once two AZD1222 doses had been given.

The germline CDR1 and CDR2 sequences are SGHDT and YYEEEE. The CDR3 has 17 residues. The V gene end was trimmed by 2 bases and the J gene end by 2 bases; junction bases not matched to a gene: 11. The TCR originated in an adult in good health. The chain is built from TRBV5-6 and TRBJ2-7, with TRBD1 identical over 9 bases. The specimen was peripheral blood, collected on day 0 of AZD1222 vaccination. CDR3 bases: TGTGCCAGCAGCTTTTGGGCCGGGACAGGGAGAGCCTACGAGCAGTACTTC. Translated, it gives CASSFWAGTGRAYEQYF.